The entry below gives a single TCR beta chain sequence along with its context. The CDR3 contains 15 residues. CDR1 and CDR2 from the germline V gene are LGHNA and YSLEER. V lost 0 bases and J lost 4, with 9 bases in between. The data originate from a study of blood T cell repertoires in COVID-19. This table comes from immunoSEQ multiplex PCR, and its TCRdb copy is limited to in-frame clones, with some not included. Here the sample spans roughly 200,000 clones, around 90% being singletons. Sequenced input: PBMCs or T cells enriched from blood (not recorded which). The rearrangement joins TRBV4-3 to TRBJ2-2, with D hard to call. This TCR was sampled from a young woman who had recovered from COVID-19. This CDR3 reads CASSQDLGSTGELFF. The CDR3 region has the DNA TGCGCCAGCAGCCAAGATCTAGGTAGCACCGGGGAGCTGTTTTTT.